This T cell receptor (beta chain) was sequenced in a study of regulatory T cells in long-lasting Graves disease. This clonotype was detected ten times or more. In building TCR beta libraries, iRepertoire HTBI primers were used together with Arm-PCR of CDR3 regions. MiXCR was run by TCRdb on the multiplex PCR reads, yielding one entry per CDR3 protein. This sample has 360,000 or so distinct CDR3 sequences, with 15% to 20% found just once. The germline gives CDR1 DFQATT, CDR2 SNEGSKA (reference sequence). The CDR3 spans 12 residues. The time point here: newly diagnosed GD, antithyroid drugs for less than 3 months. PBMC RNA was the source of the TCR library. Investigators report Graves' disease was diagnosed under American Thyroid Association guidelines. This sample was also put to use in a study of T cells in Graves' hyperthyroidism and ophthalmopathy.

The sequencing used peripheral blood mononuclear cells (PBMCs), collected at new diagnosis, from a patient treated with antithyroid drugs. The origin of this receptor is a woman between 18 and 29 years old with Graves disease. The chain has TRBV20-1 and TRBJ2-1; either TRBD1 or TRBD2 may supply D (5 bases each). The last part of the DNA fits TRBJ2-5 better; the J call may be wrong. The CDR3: CSARGDLETQYF. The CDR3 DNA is TGCAGTGCTAGGGGGGATTTGGAGACCCAGTACTTC.